The 10 T cell receptor beta chains below come from one sample, sequenced in a study of T cells in Graves' hyperthyroidism and ophthalmopathy. RNA transcripts provided the source from which TCR beta CDR3 regions were amplified. A first-round RT-PCR of the TCR CDR3 used the HTBI primer set. TCRdb redid the calling of the multiplex PCR reads with MiXCR, one entry per CDR3 protein. The sample yields hundreds of thousands of distinct CDR3 sequences, 14% seen once. Sequenced material: blood. The receptors here all came from a woman between 18 and 29 years old with Graves' hyperthyroidism.

This clonotype has only a few counts. The chain joins TRBV27 to TRBJ2-2; TRBD2 aligns across 7 bases. With V trimmed by 6 bases and J by 7 bases, 14 bases remained unmatched. Looked up from germline, CDR1 is MNHEY and CDR2 is SMNVEV (reference sequence). There are 16 residues in the CDR3. DNA for the CDR3: TGTGCCAGCAGCCCGGGGGATGGGGAGGGCGGCGGGGAGCTGTTTTTT. As protein: CASSPGDGEGGGELFF.

Many counts were recorded for this clonotype. The chain recombines TRBV12-3 or TRBV12-4 with TRBJ2-4; TRBD1 agrees at 8 bases. The CDR3 length is 15 residues. Trimming at V came to 5 bases and at J to 0 bases, leaving 3 bases not matched to a gene. The CDR3 region is CASSPTGGAKNIQYF. CDR3 DNA sequence: TGTGCCAGCAGTCCTACAGGGGGAGCCAAAAACATTCAGTACTTC.

The chain joins TRBV7-7 to TRBJ2-1; TRBD1 matches at 9 bases. CDR3 size: 15 residues. Germline values: CDR1 SSHAT, CDR2 FNYEAQ (reference sequence). The J segment lost 7 bases and the V segment lost 0 bases, leaving 4 bases of the junction unmatched. This chain's CDR3 is CASSLARTGVNEQFF. Here the CDR3 DNA reads TGTGCCAGCAGCTTAGCGAGGACAGGGGTGAATGAGCAGTTCTTC.

This clonotype was seen a handful of times. The CDR3 region has the DNA TGTGCCACCAGTGATTTCAGGGGGCCAGGGAATGAGCAGTTCTTC. Translated, it gives CATSDFRGPGNEQFF. This chain links TRBV24-1 with TRBJ2-1; 8 bases fit TRBD1. Germline-derived CDR1 and CDR2 are KGHDR and SFDVKD. There are 15 residues in the CDR3. The trim removed 1 base at V and 7 bases at J, leaving 5 bases unmatched.

This clonotype was seen a handful of times. This chain connects TRBV4-2 to TRBJ1-5; D might be TRBD1 (6 bases). Germline values: CDR1 LGHNA, CDR2 YNFKEQ. Trimming cost V 3 bases and J 0 bases, with 15 bases left between them. The CDR3 loop spans 17 amino acids. The CDR3 DNA sequence: TGTGCCAGCAGCCAGGACCCGGGGGGCTATAGCAATCAGCCCCAGCATTTT. This sequence encodes CASSQDPGGYSNQPQHF.

This clonotype was recorded a few times. The V call is TRBV12-3 or TRBV12-4, the J call TRBJ1-2; perhaps TRBD1 as D (5 bases). The CDR3 totals 15 residues. Trimming took 2 bases from V and 0 from J, leaving 10 bases between them. Here the CDR3 DNA reads TGTGCCAGCAGTTTATCGGGACGGACTAACTATGGCTACACCTTC. This gives the protein CASSLSGRTNYGYTF.

This clonotype came up a few times. This chain uses TRBV19 with TRBJ1-1; D remains ambiguous. With 4 bases removed from V and 1 base from J, the gap between germline ends came to 10 bases. The germline CDR1 and CDR2 sequences are LNHDA and SQIVND (reference sequence). This CDR3 has 14 residues. The CDR3 DNA reads TGTGCCAGTAGTACCAGGACGGAGAACACTGAAGCTTTCTTT. Its protein is CASSTRTENTEAFF. The whole variable domain, remainder taken from reference TRBV19 and TRBJ1-1, is DGGITQSPKYLFRKEGQNVTLSCEQNLNHDAMYWYRQDPGQGLRLIYYSQIVNDFQKGDIAEGYSVSREKKESFPLTVTSAQKNPTAFYLCASSTRTENTEAFFGQGTRLTVV.

CDR3 protein: CASSSGQGKGISGNSPLHF. Written as DNA, the CDR3 is TGTGCCAGCAGCTCGGGACAGGGGAAGGGGATTTCGGGAAATTCACCCCTCCACTTT. The chain combines TRBV11-3 with TRBJ1-6; 10 bases line up with TRBD1. Per the germline V gene, CDR1 is SGHNT and CDR2 is YENEEA. The CDR3 runs to 19 residues. V lost 4 bases and J lost 7; bases outside the gene matches: 16.

The chain couples TRBV6-1 to TRBJ2-7, with D hard to call. V lost 6 bases and J lost 4, with 16 bases in between. Germline CDR1 and CDR2: MNHNS and SASEGT. There are 14 residues in the CDR3. CDR3 loop: CASSPDGSRYEQYF. The CDR3 nucleotides read TGTGCCAGCAGCCCTGACGGGTCTAGGTACGAGCAGTACTTC.

The chain has TRBV24-1 and TRBJ1-1; maybe TRBD1 (5 bases). Between the trimmed V and J ends, which lost 3 bases and 1 base, there was a span of 14 bases. This CDR3 is built from 16 residues. Germline assignment: CDR1 KGHDR and CDR2 SFDVKD. The CDR3 sequence is CATSDGGDWPNTEAFF. In DNA form, the CDR3 reads TGTGCCACCAGTGATGGGGGTGATTGGCCGAACACTGAAGCTTTCTTT.